Presented here are 13 T cell receptor beta chains from one specimen sequenced in a study of regulatory T cells in long-lasting Graves disease. Building of the TCR beta libraries involved iRepertoire HTBI primers and Arm-PCR of CDR3 regions. Via MiXCR, TCRdb re-called the multiplex PCR reads, giving one row per CDR3 protein. The table has 350,000 to 450,000 distinct CDR3 sequences, around 15% seen once. The time point here: newly diagnosed GD, antithyroid drugs for less than 3 months. RNA isolated from PBMCs was used to make the TCR library. This sample was shared with a second study, whose subject was T cells in Graves' hyperthyroidism and ophthalmopathy.

Sequenced material: peripheral blood mononuclear cells (PBMCs), taken at new diagnosis, from a patient treated with antithyroid drugs. The receptors derive from a man in his forties with Graves disease.

This clonotype showed up many times. The V and J genes are TRBV13 and TRBJ1-5, with a tentative D call TRBD1 (6 bases). The CDR3 contains 16 residues. The germline V gene encodes CDR1 PRHDT and CDR2 FYEKMQ (reference sequence). Trimming left V 5 bases short and J 3 bases short, with 17 bases between. CDR3 in DNA: TGTGCCAGCAGCAGCCTTGAACAGGGCCCCAATCAGCCCCAGCATTTT. It codes for CASSSLEQGPNQPQHF.

This clonotype was detected many times. The rearrangement links TRBV18 to TRBJ2-7, with 7 bases lining up with TRBD1. Germline V lookup: CDR1 KGHSH, CDR2 LQKENI. This CDR3 comprises 15 residues. J was trimmed by 1 base and V by 1 base; bases with no gene match: 4. CDR3: CASSPRQGLSYEQYF. The DNA for the CDR3 is TGTGCCAGCTCACCACGACAGGGTTTATCCTACGAGCAGTACTTC. The full variable domain, its missing parts supplied by reference TRBV18 and TRBJ2-7, is NAGVMQNPRHLVRRRGQEARLRCSPMKGHSHVYWYRQLPEEGLKFMVYLQKENIIDESGMPKERFSAEFPKEGPSILRIQQVVRGDSAAYFCASSPRQGLSYEQYFGPGTRLTVT.

This clonotype was detected ten times or more. The V call is TRBV28, the J call TRBJ1-5; no clear D gene. Germline values: CDR1 MDHEN, CDR2 SYDVKM. The V gene lost 5 bases and the J gene lost 7 bases, with 12 bases spanning the gap. The CDR3 extends over 13 amino acids. The CDR3 region has the DNA TGTGCCAGCAGTAACTGGGATCACCAGCCCCAGCATTTT. It yields the protein CASSNWDHQPQHF.

This chain links TRBV24-1 with TRBJ2-1; TRBD2 agrees at 8 bases. This CDR3 contains 15 residues. V was clipped by 5 bases and J by 4 bases; unmatched bases: 6. Germline lookup yields CDR1 KGHDR and CDR2 SFDVKD. CDR3: CATSAITSGYNEQFF. In nucleotides, the CDR3 is TGTGCCACCAGTGCCATAACTAGCGGTTACAATGAGCAGTTCTTC.

Regarding this clonotype: Only one base separates this from a far larger clonotype, so it likely reflects a read error. The rearrangement joins TRBV28 to TRBJ2-7, with no clear D. This CDR3 is 13 amino acids long. V was cut by 6 bases and J by 7 bases, with 16 bases left in between. Per the germline V gene, CDR1 is MDHEN and CDR2 is SYDVKM. This chain's CDR3 is CASSKQTAGEQYF. In DNA, the CDR3 is TGTGCCAGCAGCAAACAGACCGCCGGTGAGCAGTACTTC.

This chain uses TRBV28 with TRBJ1-3, with a tentative D call TRBD1 (6 bases). V was pared by 9 bases and J by 6 bases, with 15 bases between. The CDR3 is 13 amino acids. The V gene's germline CDR1 is MDHEN and CDR2 SYDVKM. The CDR3 bases are TGTGCCAGTAGTAGCGGGGGGCAAAACACCATATATTTT. Amino acid sequence: CASSSGGQNTIYF.

This clonotype turned up a few times. The rearrangement links TRBV7-8 to TRBJ2-5; unclear D gene. CDR3 size: 14 residues. The V gene lost 5 bases and the J gene lost 4 bases, with 14 bases spanning the gap. Germline CDR1 is SGHVS and CDR2 is FQNEAQ. CDR3 residues: CASSPSRKGETQYF. CDR3 sequence (DNA): TGTGCCAGCAGCCCGTCAAGGAAGGGAGAGACCCAGTACTTC.

This clonotype was seen many times. This chain links TRBV5-5 with TRBJ2-2, with D uncertain. The length of the CDR3 is 14 residues. Trimming pared 3 bases from V and 1 base from J, leaving 7 bases between. Germline assignment: CDR1 SGHKS and CDR2 YYEKEE (reference sequence). CDR3 nucleotides: TGTGCCAGCAGCTGGGAACAGAACACCGGGGAGCTGTTTTTT. Translation: CASSWEQNTGELFF.

This clonotype was counted ten times or more. The rearrangement joins TRBV15 to TRBJ2-7; 7 bases match TRBD2. The CDR3 length is 17 residues. V was clipped by 0 bases and J by 0 bases; unmatched bases: 8. Germline V CDR1 and CDR2: LNHNV, YYDKDF (reference sequence). This CDR3 is CATSRDGGSGASYEQYF. In DNA, the CDR3 is TGTGCCACCAGCAGAGATGGGGGGAGCGGGGCCTCCTACGAGCAGTACTTC.

This clonotype was found many times. The V and J genes are TRBV28 and TRBJ1-1; no firm D call. The germline V gene has CDR1 MDHEN and CDR2 SYDVKM. The germline V and J ends were trimmed by 6 bases and 1 base, with 15 bases remaining between them. This CDR3 has 15 residues. CDR3: CASSLTRMGNTEAFF. DNA for the CDR3: TGTGCCAGCAGCCTAACTCGGATGGGGAACACTGAAGCTTTCTTT.

This clonotype was counted a single time. The chain employs TRBV14 and TRBJ2-2; 9 nucleotides match TRBD1. There are 16 residues in the CDR3. The junction had 4 bases not matched to a gene; V was cut back by 3 bases and J by 2 bases. Germline loops: CDR1 SGHDN, CDR2 FVKESK. The CDR3 loop is CASSQWDRENTGELFF. CDR3 in DNA: TGTGCCAGCAGCCAGTGGGACAGGGAAAACACCGGGGAGCTGTTTTTT.

This clonotype was seen at least ten times. The rearrangement links TRBV6-1 to TRBJ1-1, with D hard to call. The germline V gene has CDR1 MNHNS and CDR2 SASEGT. The CDR3 is made up of 13 amino acids. Trimming stripped 5 bases from V and 6 bases from J, with 13 bases between. CDR3 sequence: CASSRDSFAEAFF. The CDR3 nucleotides are TGTGCCAGCAGTCGAGACTCGTTCGCTGAAGCTTTCTTT.

This clonotype has a handful of counts. The chain uses TRBV20-1 and TRBJ2-7; 9 bases agree with TRBD1. Trimming removed 6 bases from V and 7 bases from J; junction bases left unmatched: 13. The CDR3 is made up of 14 amino acids. CDR1 and CDR2 from the germline V gene are DFQATT and SNEGSKA (reference sequence). The CDR3 bases are TGCAGTGCCGTACCGGGACAGGGTTCTCGTGAGCAGTACTTC. This codes for CSAVPGQGSREQYF.